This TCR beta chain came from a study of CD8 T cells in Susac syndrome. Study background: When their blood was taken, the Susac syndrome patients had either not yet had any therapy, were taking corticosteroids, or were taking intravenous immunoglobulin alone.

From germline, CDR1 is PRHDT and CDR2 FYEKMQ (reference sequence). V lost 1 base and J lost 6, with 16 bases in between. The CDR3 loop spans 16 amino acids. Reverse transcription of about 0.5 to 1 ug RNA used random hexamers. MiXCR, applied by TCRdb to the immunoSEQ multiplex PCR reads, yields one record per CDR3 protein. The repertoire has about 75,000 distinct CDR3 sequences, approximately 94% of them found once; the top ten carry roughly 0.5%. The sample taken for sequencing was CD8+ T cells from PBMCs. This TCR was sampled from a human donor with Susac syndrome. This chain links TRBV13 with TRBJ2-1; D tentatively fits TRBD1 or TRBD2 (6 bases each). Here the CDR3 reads CASSLEGGGGLNEQFF. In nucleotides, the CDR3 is TGTGCCAGCAGCTTAGAGGGAGGAGGGGGACTCAATGAGCAGTTCTTC. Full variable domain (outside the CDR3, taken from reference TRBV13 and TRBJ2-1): AAGVIQSPRHLIKEKRETATLKCYPIPRHDTVYWYQQGPGQDPQFLISFYEKMQSDKGSIPDRFSAQQFSDYHSELNMSSLELGDSALYFCASSLEGGGGLNEQFFGPGTRLTVL.